These T cell receptor beta chains were read from a single sample in a study of blood T cell repertoires in COVID-19. The data were produced by immunoSEQ multiplex PCR, yet TCRdb's version contains in-frame clones alone and is incomplete. This table has about 170,000 clones, about 88% appearing once. The sample consisted of peripheral blood. These receptors all come from an elderly woman with COVID-19, enrolled during active disease. Each CDR3 is given with its conserved first and last residue.

v_gene	j_gene	CDR3aa
TRBV5-1	TRBJ2-7	CASSLRPGQGSHEQYF
TRBV4-2	TRBJ2-1	CASSQDLNEQFF
TRBV5-1	TRBJ2-5	CASSKSGNQETQYF
TRBV11-1	TRBJ2-2	CASSRTSGRRSGELFF
TRBV6-5	TRBJ2-2	CASSYSRQGGTGELFF
TRBV28	TRBJ2-1	CASSLRGTSYNEQFF
TRBV12-3/TRBV12-4	TRBJ1-5	CASRLQEAQPQHF
TRBV11-2	TRBJ1-5	CASIAGTDNQPQHF
TRBV5-1	TRBJ1-3	CASSLEGAAGNTIYF
TRBV3-1/TRBV3-2	TRBJ1-2	CASSFPTGYGYTF
TRBV28	TRBJ2-5	CASSASGRGETQYF
TRBV4-2	TRBJ2-1	CASSQEGQYNEQFF
TRBV14	TRBJ2-5	CASSQFSGLAGETQYF
TRBV6-6	TRBJ2-3	CASSYSQGGQDTQYF
TRBV7-9	TRBJ1-2	CASSLDSMNYGYTF
TRBV11-2	TRBJ1-6	CASSFSQNSPLHF
TRBV6-6	TRBJ1-1	CASRELQGAAFGFF
TRBV28	TRBJ2-6	CASSPTGSGANVLTF
TRBV6-5	TRBJ2-1	CASSYRRQGAWEQFF
TRBV7-2	TRBJ2-5	CASSWGATGTQYF
TRBV25-1	TRBJ1-6	CASGDSVRYSPLHF
TRBV28	TRBJ2-3	CASSLSLGVSGTDTQYF
TRBV7-9	TRBJ1-1	CASSFDTEAFF
TRBV7-2	TRBJ1-1	CASSRQGMNTEAFF
TRBV5-1	TRBJ1-5	CASTLTSVNNQPQHF
TRBV7-7	TRBJ2-1	CASSPAIGGRAVNEQFF
TRBV10-3	TRBJ2-3	CATSPAGETDTQYF
TRBV3-1/TRBV3-2	TRBJ2-5	CASSQGVVETQYF
TRBV7-2	TRBJ2-1	CASSLDRQGGEQFF
TRBV7-2	TRBJ1-2	CASSPPQGTYGYTF
TRBV7-8	TRBJ1-5	CASSWNRGSRQPQHF
TRBV28	TRBJ1-5	CASSQGQNNQPQHF
TRBV6-2/TRBV6-3	TRBJ1-5	CASSFSDQPQHF
TRBV28	TRBJ1-1	CASTSNTGTTEAFF
TRBV28	TRBJ2-1	CASPSSGENNEQFF
TRBV6-2/TRBV6-3	TRBJ2-5	CASSYVGSIGKETQYF
TRBV11-2	TRBJ2-3	CASSLLIGGPTDTQYF
TRBV28	TRBJ2-1	CASSLTSGGWVEQFF
TRBV2	TRBJ2-7	CASSLPLAGSYEQYF
TRBV29-1	TRBJ1-4	CSVEDRPGQGREKLFF
TRBV28	TRBJ1-3	CASSTGGISGNTIYF
TRBV4-2	TRBJ2-1	CASSPYGGLAENEQFF
TRBV7-2	TRBJ1-2	CASSLLDSYNYGYTF
TRBV9	TRBJ2-1	CASSEGTSGSGVQFF
TRBV19	TRBJ2-5	CASAELAGGKGETQYF
TRBV9	TRBJ2-2	CASRTGGNTGELFF
TRBV9	TRBJ2-3	CASSRRGDDTDTQYF
TRBV28	TRBJ2-3	CASSYHRLAGNTDTQYF
TRBV28	TRBJ2-5	CASSATRETQYF
TRBV5-1	TRBJ2-1	CASSLENNNEQFF
TRBV19	TRBJ1-5	CASTPGGTGVGQPQHF
TRBV25-1	TRBJ2-7	CASSETSIFNEQYF
TRBV6-6	TRBJ2-7	CASSYATATYEQYF